Listed below are T cell receptor beta chains from one sample, sequenced in a study of lymphopenia after photon versus proton radiotherapy. Method: immunoSEQ multiplex PCR; TCRdb's copy keeps in-frame clones and lacks some. The table lists approximately 65,000 clones, approximately 86% of them singletons. Material: peripheral blood, obtained from a patient treated with proton-based radiotherapy. The receptor set was obtained from a man older than 75 with esophageal cancer. The CDR3 runs from the conserved cysteine through the conserved F or W. A D gene is named only where the DNA matches it firmly. Only part of the rows carry a size: once, few, many, or a class if the clone is expanded.

v_gene	j_gene	abundance	d_gene	CDR3aa	CDR3nt
TRBV10-3	TRBJ2-1	few	TRBD2	CAISATSGRDYNEQFF	TGTGCCATCAGTGCCACTAGCGGGAGAGACTACAATGAGCAGTTCTTC
TRBV4-2	TRBJ1-2	NA	NA	CASSFSDYGYTF	TGTGCCAGCAGCTTCTCGGACTATGGCTACACCTTC
TRBV18	TRBJ1-4	NA	TRBD1	CASSPRVGQANEKLFF	TGTGCCAGCTCACCACGGGTTGGACAGGCGAATGAAAAACTGTTTTTT
TRBV21-1	TRBJ2-7	NA	NA	CASSRDRVSYEQYF	TGTGCCAGCAGCCGGGACAGGGTGTCCTACGAGCAGTACTTC
TRBV4-2	TRBJ1-6	NA	NA	CASSQDRQARLYNSPLHF	TGTGCCAGCAGCCAAGACAGACAGGCCCGCCTCTATAATTCACCCCTCCACTTT
TRBV7-9	TRBJ2-5	NA	NA	CASSRGQQGQGTQYF	TGTGCCAGCAGCCGGGGCCAACAGGGTCAAGGGACCCAGTACTTC
TRBV1	TRBJ2-5	NA	NA	CTSSRGASGRAAETQYF	TGCACCAGCAGCCGCGGGGCTAGCGGGAGGGCCGCAGAGACCCAGTACTTC
TRBV5-1	TRBJ1-5	NA	TRBD1	CASSLAGQLNQPQHF	TGCGCCAGCAGCTTGGCGGGACAGTTGAATCAGCCCCAGCATTTT
TRBV5-1	TRBJ2-7	medium-sized	NA	CASRGQTYEQYF	TGCGCCAGCAGAGGACAGACCTACGAGCAGTACTTC
TRBV4-3	TRBJ2-5	NA	NA	CASSQASQETQYF	TGCGCCAGCAGCCAAGCCAGCCAGGAGACCCAGTACTTC
TRBV6-5	TRBJ1-3	NA	NA	CASSYSVTASGNTIYF	TGTGCCAGCAGTTACTCGGTGACAGCCTCTGGAAACACCATATATTTT
TRBV19	TRBJ2-5	NA	NA	CASSQIWPGETQYF	TGTGCCAGTTCCCAGATCTGGCCAGGGGAGACCCAGTACTTC
TRBV14	TRBJ2-5	NA	NA	CASSQELSGRAAGTQYF	TGTGCCAGCAGCCAAGAACTCTCGGGCAGGGCAGCTGGGACCCAGTACTTC
TRBV4-1	TRBJ1-1	NA	NA	CASRGSGWGQLNTEAFF	TGCGCCAGCAGGGGAAGCGGGTGGGGACAATTGAACACTGAAGCTTTCTTT
TRBV30	TRBJ2-5	NA	NA	CAWSQALFGETQYF	TGTGCCTGGAGTCAGGCGCTGTTTGGAGAGACCCAGTACTTC
TRBV2	TRBJ2-7	NA	NA	CASKRQLAEQYF	TGTGCCAGCAAACGGCAGCTTGCCGAGCAGTACTTC
TRBV7-2	TRBJ1-1	once	TRBD1	CASSLTGLPGEAFF	TGTGCCAGCAGCCTGACAGGGCTACCCGGTGAAGCTTTCTTT
TRBV2	TRBJ1-2	medium-sized	TRBD1	CARGRTGYGYTF	TGTGCCAGGGGACGGACAGGCTATGGCTACACCTTC
TRBV29-1	TRBJ1-1	NA	NA	CSVSTAGVRPFF	TGCAGCGTTTCCACCGCGGGGGTGAGGCCTTTCTTT
TRBV7-6	TRBJ1-4	once	NA	CASSPERVGPKLFF	TGTGCCAGCAGCCCCGAGCGCGTGGGACCCAAACTGTTTTTT
TRBV7-8	TRBJ2-5	NA	TRBD1	CASSSRQGAGTQYF	TGTGCCAGCAGCTCCAGACAGGGGGCCGGAACCCAGTACTTC
TRBV4-3	TRBJ1-2	NA	TRBD1	CASSQDHTGAYGYTF	TGCGCCAGCAGCCAAGATCATACAGGGGCCTATGGCTACACCTTC
TRBV5-6	TRBJ2-3	NA	TRBD1	CASSLPGQGSDTQYF	TGTGCCAGCAGCTTACCGGGACAGGGGTCAGATACGCAGTATTTT
TRBV27	TRBJ2-7	once	TRBD1	CASSRYDRGTYEQYF	TGTGCCAGCAGTCGATACGACAGGGGCACCTACGAGCAGTACTTC
TRBV7-8	TRBJ1-5	NA	NA	CASSLGGRVATQPQHF	TGTGCCAGCAGCTTAGGGGGCAGGGTAGCCACTCAGCCCCAGCATTTT
TRBV25-1	TRBJ1-4	NA	NA	CATSFLGANEKLFF	TGTGCCACCTCCTTTTTAGGGGCTAATGAAAAACTGTTTTTT
TRBV7-7	TRBJ2-7	NA	TRBD1	CASSLAPGQGYEQYF	TGTGCTAGCAGCTTAGCCCCGGGACAGGGCTACGAGCAGTACTTC